Listed below are T cell receptor beta chains from one sample, sequenced in a study of CD8 T cells in Susac syndrome. TCRdb fed the immunoSEQ multiplex PCR reads into MiXCR, producing one record per CDR3 protein. The repertoire holds tens of thousands of distinct CDR3 sequences, with approximately 93% as singletons. Material: CD8+ T cells from PBMCs. The receptor set was obtained from a human donor with multiple sclerosis. Both conserved end residues are part of each CDR3. A D gene is named only where the DNA matches it firmly.

length	J	V	D	CDR3	DNA
14	TRBJ2-7	TRBV7-2	NA	CASSPKPGRDEQYF	TGTGCCAGCAGTCCTAAGCCCGGCCGGGACGAGCAGTACTTC
13	TRBJ2-5	TRBV2	NA	CASRGFTQETQYF	TGTGCCAGCAGGGGGTTCACCCAAGAGACCCAGTACTTC
15	TRBJ1-1	TRBV20-1	NA	CSPLSGGLRNTEAFF	TGCAGTCCCCTCAGCGGGGGGCTGAGGAACACTGAAGCTTTCTTT
11	TRBJ2-3	TRBV9	NA	CASSPLDTQYF	TGTGCCAGCAGCCCCTTAGATACGCAGTATTTT
14	TRBJ2-7	TRBV4-1	TRBD1	CASSQRGGTYEQYF	TGCGCCAGCAGCCAAAGAGGGGGCACCTACGAGCAGTACTTC
14	TRBJ2-3	TRBV9	TRBD2	CASSHSGSTDTQYF	TGTGCCAGCAGCCATAGCGGGAGCACAGATACGCAGTATTTT
14	TRBJ2-3	TRBV27	NA	CASSLLGGRDTQYF	TGTGCCAGCAGTTTACTCGGGGGAAGGGATACGCAGTATTTT
14	TRBJ2-5	TRBV7-2	TRBD2	CASEDPGGEETQYF	TGTGCCAGCGAAGACCCCGGGGGGGAAGAGACCCAGTACTTC
16	TRBJ2-1	TRBV4-2	TRBD2	CASTPGLAILGNEQFF	TGTGCCAGCACCCCGGGACTAGCGATTCTGGGGAATGAGCAGTTCTTC
11	TRBJ2-5	TRBV29-1	TRBD1	CSADRDETQYF	TGCAGCGCGGACAGGGACGAGACCCAGTACTTC
14	TRBJ1-5	TRBV28	NA	CASSFEFWGVPQHF	TGTGCCAGCAGTTTCGAGTTCTGGGGGGTGCCCCAGCATTTT
10	TRBJ2-1	TRBV2	NA	CASTYNEQFF	TGTGCCAGCACCTACAATGAGCAGTTCTTC
16	TRBJ2-4	TRBV12-5	TRBD1	CASGPVGQGAKNIQYF	TGTGCTAGTGGCCCCGTGGGACAGGGAGCCAAAAACATTCAGTACTTC
12	TRBJ2-1	TRBV6-2/TRBV6-3	TRBD1	CASSRQGVRQFF	TGTGCCAGCAGCCGACAGGGTGTTAGGCAGTTCTTC
11	TRBJ1-1	TRBV6-1	NA	CASRLTTEAFF	TGTGCCAGCAGGTTGACCACTGAAGCTTTCTTT
12	TRBJ2-3	TRBV28	NA	CASSLGANTQYF	TGTGCCAGCAGTTTGGGGGCAAATACGCAGTATTTT
12	TRBJ1-2	TRBV9	NA	CASSLGHYGYTF	TGTGCCAGCAGTCTAGGGCACTATGGCTACACCTTC
14	TRBJ1-1	TRBV7-9	NA	CASSFREGGTEAFF	TGTGCCAGCAGCTTTCGGGAGGGAGGAACTGAAGCTTTCTTT
14	TRBJ1-1	TRBV12-3/TRBV12-4	TRBD1	CASSLGTGYTEAFF	TGTGCCAGCAGTTTAGGGACAGGGTACACTGAAGCTTTCTTT
15	TRBJ2-1	TRBV30	NA	CAWVADRSENNEQFF	TGTGCCTGGGTCGCCGACCGTTCCGAGAATAATGAGCAGTTCTTC
11	TRBJ2-7	TRBV7-9	NA	CASSRLYEQYF	TGTGCCAGCAGCAGACTCTACGAGCAGTACTTC
13	TRBJ2-7	TRBV6-2/TRBV6-3	NA	CASSYSSAYEQYF	TGTGCCAGCAGTTACTCTTCTGCCTACGAGCAGTACTTC
16	TRBJ2-6	TRBV27	NA	CASSFLGGSGANVLTF	TGTGCCAGCAGTTTCCTCGGGGGCTCTGGGGCCAACGTCCTGACTTTC
15	TRBJ2-5	TRBV9	NA	CASSVGPGGGETQYF	TGTGCCAGCAGCGTAGGGCCCGGGGGCGGAGAGACCCAGTACTTC
15	TRBJ2-7	TRBV4-3	NA	CASSQAWTAADEQYF	TGCGCCAGCAGCCAAGCATGGACGGCCGCTGACGAGCAGTACTTC
13	TRBJ2-1	TRBV12-3/TRBV12-4	TRBD1	CASSPGGGDEQFF	TGTGCCAGCAGCCCAGGGGGCGGCGATGAGCAGTTCTTC
16	TRBJ2-2	TRBV12-3/TRBV12-4	TRBD1	CASRFPNQGAAGELFF	TGTGCCAGCAGGTTCCCAAACCAGGGGGCGGCCGGGGAGCTGTTTTTT